Listed here are 24 T cell receptor beta chains from one sample, sequenced in a study of cytomegalovirus exposure and HLA in healthy donors. Vbeta (60) and Jbeta (13) primers were used in the PCR. Repertoires were generated with immunoSEQ multiplex PCR, while TCRdb's copy carries only in-frame clones and drops some. Of fewer than 150,000 clones listed, about 80% are singletons. The sequencing input was PBMCs. Receptors originate from a man aged 40-50 years in good health and CMV-seronegative.

This clone was observed once. This chain uses TRBV7-9 with TRBJ1-1; D is unclear. Germline V CDR1 and CDR2: SEHNR, FQNEAQ (reference sequence). V lost 4 bases, J lost 9 bases, and 12 bases lay in between. This CDR3 is built from 12 residues. The CDR3 protein is CASSSLGLQAFF. The CDR3 DNA reads as TGTGCCAGCAGCTCACTAGGACTCCAAGCTTTCTTT.

The chain carries TRBV5-4 and TRBJ2-5; 7 positions match TRBD1. Germline V gives CDR1 SGHNT, CDR2 YYREEE (reference sequence). The trim removed 0 bases at V and 5 bases at J, leaving 1 base unmatched. The CDR3 covers 13 residues. The CDR3 coding sequence is TGTGCCAGCAGCTTGGAGGGGGCGGAGACCCAGTACTTC. Its protein is CASSLEGAETQYF.

The rearrangement joins TRBV28 to TRBJ2-3, with D possibly matching TRBD2 (5 bases). The CDR3 spans 13 residues. V was clipped by 5 bases and J by 6 bases, with 12 bases between them. Looked up from germline, CDR1 is MDHEN and CDR2 is SYDVKM. The chain's CDR3 is CASSLNLADTQYF. CDR3 nucleotides: TGTGCCAGCAGTCTCAACTTAGCGGATACGCAGTATTTT.

This clone was seen a few times. The rearrangement uses TRBV18 and TRBJ1-4; possibly TRBD1 for D (6 bases). This CDR3 spans 15 amino acids. Deletions cut 1 base from V and 5 bases from J, with 11 bases between. Germline V gives CDR1 KGHSH, CDR2 LQKENI. For the CDR3, the DNA is TGTGCCAGCTCACCACAAGGGGGAGACAATGAAAAACTGTTTTTT. It specifies CASSPQGGDNEKLFF.

The chain is built from TRBV15 and TRBJ2-7; TRBD2 agrees at 11 bases. Germline V gene sequence: CDR1 LNHNV, CDR2 YYDKDF (reference sequence). The ends lost 5 bases at V and 3 bases at J; junction bases unmatched: 6. CDR3 size: 15 residues. The CDR3 DNA is TGTGCCACCAGCCATACTAGCGGGGGAATCTACGAGCAGTACTTC. This sequence encodes CATSHTSGGIYEQYF.

The chain couples TRBV6-5 to TRBJ2-7, with 9 bases matching TRBD1. The CDR3 has 15 amino acids. CDR1 MNHEY and CDR2 SVGAGI come from the germline V gene. V was pared by 0 bases and J by 3 bases, with 3 bases of the junction left unmatched. The CDR3 here is CASSYSGTGFYEQYF. In nucleotides, the CDR3 is TGTGCCAGCAGTTACTCCGGGACAGGGTTCTACGAGCAGTACTTC.

This chain connects TRBV30 to TRBJ1-2, with a tentative D call TRBD1 (5 bases). The germline V and J ends were trimmed by 3 bases and 4 bases, with 15 bases remaining between them. Germline CDR1 reads GTSNPN; CDR2 reads SVGIG (reference sequence). The CDR3 has 14 amino acids. CDR3 residues: CAWSGVETAYGYTF. CDR3 nucleotide sequence: TGTGCCTGGAGCGGAGTTGAGACAGCCTATGGCTACACCTTC.

The chain uses TRBV30 and TRBJ1-2; no reliable D call. The germline gives CDR1 GTSNPN, CDR2 SVGIG (reference sequence). V lost 3 bases, J lost 0 bases, and 8 bases lay in between. The CDR3 has 13 residues. The CDR3 spells CAWRGDSNYGYTF. The DNA of the CDR3 is TGTGCCTGGAGGGGAGACTCTAACTATGGCTACACCTTC.

The CDR3 DNA is TGCGCCAGCAGCCAAGATAACGAGGAGATTGGTCAGCCCCAGCATTTT. Translated: CASSQDNEEIGQPQHF. The V call is TRBV4-1, the J call TRBJ1-5; D call uncertain. CDR1 is MGHRA and CDR2 is YSYEKL in the germline V gene. V lost 0 bases and J lost 6, with 15 bases in between. CDR3 size: 16 residues.

The rearrangement uses TRBV28 and TRBJ2-7; 7 bases line up with TRBD1. Trimming took 4 bases from V and 2 from J; bases not matched to a gene: 8. This CDR3 is built from 15 residues. Per germline, CDR1 MDHEN and CDR2 SYDVKM. The CDR3 sequence is CASSSLDRVAYEQYF. CDR3 DNA sequence: TGTGCCAGCAGTTCCTTAGACAGGGTGGCCTACGAGCAGTACTTC.

The rearrangement uses TRBV30 and TRBJ2-7; 8 nucleotides agree with TRBD1. The germline V gene has CDR1 GTSNPN and CDR2 SVGIG (reference sequence). Trimming took 5 bases from V and 5 from J; bases not matched to a gene: 5. This CDR3 contains 12 residues. CDR3 nucleotide sequence: TGTGCCTGGGATCCAGGGGGCCACGAGCAGTACTTC. Residues: CAWDPGGHEQYF.

The rearrangement uses TRBV19 and TRBJ1-1; TRBD1 might be the D (6 bases). The germline V gene has CDR1 LNHDA and CDR2 SQIVND (reference sequence). V was shortened by 3 bases and J by 7 bases, with 21 bases between the two germline ends. CDR3 size: 16 residues. Here the CDR3 reads CASSILFSDRNREAFF. The CDR3 DNA reads as TGTGCCAGTAGTATCCTGTTCTCGGACAGAAATCGTGAAGCTTTCTTT.

V is TRBV5-1 and J is TRBJ2-3, with TRBD2 matching over 9 bases. The CDR3 consists of 15 residues. Losses at the gene ends were 5 bases for V and 3 bases for J; bases not matched to a gene: 7. CDR1 and CDR2 from the germline V gene are SGHRS and YFSETQ. CDR3 DNA: TGCGCCAGCAGTCAAGCGGGAGGAAGAACAGATACGCAGTATTTT. It yields the protein CASSQAGGRTDTQYF.

This clone is a singleton in its sample. The chain combines TRBV30 with TRBJ2-7; no reliable D call. CDR1 and CDR2 (germline): GTSNPN, SVGIG (reference sequence). The length of the CDR3 is 14 residues. V was clipped by 0 bases and J by 11 bases, with 20 bases between them. CDR3 sequence: CAWSVRLERPPEYF. The CDR3 DNA is TGTGCCTGGAGTGTAAGGCTAGAGAGACCCCCGGAGTACTTC.

The genes are TRBV7-2 and TRBJ2-7, with 7 nucleotides matching TRBD2. Germline CDR1 and CDR2: SGHTA and FQGNSA. The CDR3 has 12 amino acids. Germline trimming cut 4 bases from V and 4 bases from J; bases unmatched to any gene: 1. CDR3 residues: CASSWGGYEQYF. The CDR3 DNA reads TGTGCCAGCAGCTGGGGAGGGTACGAGCAGTACTTC.

V is TRBV18 and J is TRBJ2-7, with 9 bases aligning to TRBD2. The J segment lost 5 bases and the V segment lost 4 bases, leaving 12 bases of the junction unmatched. The germline CDR1 and CDR2 sequences are KGHSH and LQKENI. The CDR3 covers 16 residues. The chain's CDR3 is CASSQLASSGSNEQYF. The CDR3 DNA follows: TGTGCCAGCTCACAATTAGCGAGTAGCGGGAGTAACGAGCAGTACTTC.

The gene calls are TRBV7-7 and TRBJ2-5, with D possibly being TRBD2 (7 bases). The V gene's germline CDR1 is SSHAT and CDR2 FNYEAQ (reference sequence). V lost 11 bases, J lost 2 bases, and 18 bases lay in between. The CDR3 extends over 14 amino acids. The DNA for the CDR3 is TGTGCCTCCAAGGGGCGGGGGCTGCAAGAGACCCAGTACTTC. Translation: CASKGRGLQETQYF.

The CDR3 DNA is TGCGCCAGCAGTTTAGGACAGGATCGGCTATACGAGCAGTACTTC. It yields the protein CASSLGQDRLYEQYF. The chain combines TRBV5-1 with TRBJ2-7, with TRBD1 matching 7 bases. The germline V gene encodes CDR1 SGHRS and CDR2 YFSETQ. V gave up 5 bases and J gave up 4 bases; unmatched junction bases: 12. The CDR3 is 15 residues long.

Only a few counts were recorded for this clone. J is TRBJ2-3 and V is TRBV18; TRBD1 matches at 8 bases. The germline CDR1 and CDR2 sequences are KGHSH and LQKENI. V gave up 3 bases and J gave up 2 bases; unmatched junction bases: 7. This CDR3 region has 16 residues. As DNA, the CDR3 is TGTGCCAGCTCACCCCCAGGGGGCGCCCCCACAGATACGCAGTATTTT. This sequence encodes CASSPPGGAPTDTQYF.

V and J are TRBV2 and TRBJ2-5; 9 bases map to TRBD2. V lost 4 bases and J lost 5; bases outside the gene matches: 5. The CDR3 spans 14 residues. Germline values: CDR1 SNHLY, CDR2 FYNNEI. The CDR3: CASSALAGRETQYF. CDR3 nucleotides: TGTGCCAGCAGTGCCCTAGCGGGGAGGGAGACCCAGTACTTC.

This chain uses TRBV6-5 with TRBJ1-2; possibly TRBD1 for D (5 bases). This CDR3 comprises 13 residues. Trimming shortened V by 4 bases and J by 1 base, and 7 bases separated the two germline ends. The germline gives CDR1 MNHEY, CDR2 SVGAGI. The CDR3, as DNA: TGTGCCAGCAGTTCGGGGGTTAACTATGGCTACACCTTC. Translating it yields CASSSGVNYGYTF.

With regard to this clone: The germline gene is not matched at one end of the junction; a read error may be the cause. V and J are TRBV5-1 and TRBJ2-5; 9 bases align to TRBD2. Germline lookup yields CDR1 SGHRS and CDR2 YFSETQ. This CDR3 is built from 16 residues. DNA for the CDR3: TGCGCCGGCAGCTTGGGGCGAGCGGGGGGCGAAGAGACCCAGTACTTC. Residues: CAGSLGRAGGEETQYF.

On this clone itself: One end of the junction is discordant with germline, which a read error may explain. The CDR3 coding sequence is TGTGCCGGCAGCTTAGCGAGGGGCACAGATACGCAGTATTTT. Translated: CAGSLARGTDTQYF. V is TRBV7-9 and J is TRBJ2-3; maybe TRBD2 (5 bases). CDR3 length: 14 residues. CDR1 is SEHNR, CDR2 FQNEAQ, per germline (reference sequence).

The chain carries TRBV11-2 and TRBJ2-7; D is perhaps TRBD1 (5 bases). Germline V CDR1 and CDR2: SGHAT, FQNNGV. This CDR3 comprises 15 residues. With 1 base removed from V and 3 bases from J, the gap between germline ends came to 13 bases. For the CDR3, the DNA is TGTGCCAGCAGCTTAGGGGGCCAGACTCACTACGAGCAGTACTTC. The encoded protein is CASSLGGQTHYEQYF.